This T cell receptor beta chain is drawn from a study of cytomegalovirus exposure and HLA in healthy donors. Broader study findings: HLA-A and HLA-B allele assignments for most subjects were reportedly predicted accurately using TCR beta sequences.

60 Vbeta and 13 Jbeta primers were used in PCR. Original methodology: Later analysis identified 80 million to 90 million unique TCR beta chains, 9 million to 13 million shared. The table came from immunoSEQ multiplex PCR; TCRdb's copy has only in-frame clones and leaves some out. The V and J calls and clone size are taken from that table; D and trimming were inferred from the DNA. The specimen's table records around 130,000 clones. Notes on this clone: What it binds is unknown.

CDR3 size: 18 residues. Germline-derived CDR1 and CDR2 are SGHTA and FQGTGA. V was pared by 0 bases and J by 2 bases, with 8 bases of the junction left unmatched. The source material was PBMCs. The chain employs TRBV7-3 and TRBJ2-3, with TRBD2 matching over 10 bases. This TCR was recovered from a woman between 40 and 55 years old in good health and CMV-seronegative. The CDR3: CASSLTFGTSASTDTQYF. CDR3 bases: TGTGCCAGCAGCTTAACCTTTGGGACTAGCGCCTCCACAGATACGCAGTATTTT.